This TCR beta chain came from a study of T cell changes during pregnancy in multiple sclerosis. Using immunoSEQ multiplex PCR, the repertoire was profiled, and TCRdb retains in-frame clones only, with some absent. The sample includes 20,000 to 25,000 clones, 80% to 95% of them seen just once. CDR1 is SNHLY, CDR2 FYNNEI, per germline. This CDR3 comprises 13 residues. V shed 2 bases and J shed 7 bases, with 11 bases lying between them. Specimen: CD4+ T cells from peripheral blood mononuclear cells, collected in the third trimester of pregnancy. The genes are TRBV2 and TRBJ1-1; D is possibly TRBD1 (5 bases). This clonotype originated in a female donor with multiple sclerosis, enrolled in a pregnancy study. The CDR3 DNA follows: TGTGCCAGCAGTGAATCAGGGTGGGGTGAAGCTTTCTTT. This translates into CASSESGWGEAFF.